The source of this T cell receptor (beta chain) is a study of identical twins. Overall study results and limits: Insertion counts were lower in abundant cord blood beta clonotypes, a trend that memory repertoires did not show.

Note on this clonotype: Its antigen is unidentified.

V was cut by 0 bases and J by 3 bases, with 9 bases left in between. The germline gives CDR1 SGHRS, CDR2 YFSETQ. The CDR3 contains 14 residues. From the 5' RACE reads, TCRdb called clonotypes with MiXCR, one entry per CDR3 protein. This table has some 230,000 distinct CDR3 sequences, roughly 7.1% appearing once. This same sample was also taken into another study, of T cells expressing NK-cell markers. According to that study: Similarly, these clonotypes led the CD3+CD56-NKG2C+ fraction as well in several donors.

Sequenced: CD8+ T cells sorted from blood. The chain links TRBV5-1 to TRBJ2-5; D gene unclear. The TCR was taken from a young woman in good health. CDR3 nucleotides: TGCGCCAGCAGCTTGGGAAGACGGGAAGAGACCCAGTACTTC. It specifies CASSLGRREETQYF.